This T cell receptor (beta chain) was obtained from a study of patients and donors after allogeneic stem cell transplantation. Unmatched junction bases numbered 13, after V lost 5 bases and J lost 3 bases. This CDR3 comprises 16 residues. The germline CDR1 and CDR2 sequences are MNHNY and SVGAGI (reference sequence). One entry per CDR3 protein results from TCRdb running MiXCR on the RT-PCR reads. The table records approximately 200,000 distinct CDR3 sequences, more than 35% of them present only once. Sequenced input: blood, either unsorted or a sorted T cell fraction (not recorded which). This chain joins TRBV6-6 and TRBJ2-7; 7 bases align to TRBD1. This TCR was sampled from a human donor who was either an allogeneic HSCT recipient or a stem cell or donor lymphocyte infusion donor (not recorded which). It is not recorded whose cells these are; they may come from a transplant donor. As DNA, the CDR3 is TGTGCCAGCAGTACCCGGACAGGCTTGTCAATCTACGAGCAGTACTTC. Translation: CASSTRTGLSIYEQYF.